This T cell receptor (beta chain) was obtained from a study of shared clonotypes between healthy human individuals. Study summary: CD4 naive cells filled three plates per donor, CD4 memory three, CD8 naive two and CD8 memory one.

Generated by immunoSEQ multiplex PCR, the TCRdb table keeps only in-frame clones and is missing some. The sample carries approximately 320,000 clones, around 67% recorded once. Remarks on this clone: What it binds is unknown.

Study-wide results and limits: Clonotype sharing among donors likely depends on sequencing depth. Naive subsets usually exceeded memory subsets in estimated richness.

The germline V gene has CDR1 SGHNT and CDR2 YENEEA. The V gene end was trimmed by 5 bases and the J gene end by 7 bases; junction bases not matched to a gene: 7. This CDR3 is built from 13 residues. The sequence was collected from a man aged 25-45 years in good health. Sequencing was done on a sample of memory CD4+ T cells sorted from blood. The subset here: CD45RA-negative fraction. This rearrangement joins TRBV11-3 to TRBJ2-7, with TRBD1 matching 8 bases. The CDR3 spells CASSHGQGNEQYF. The CDR3 nucleotides read TGTGCCAGCAGCCACGGACAGGGTAATGAGCAGTACTTC. The full variable domain, with the rest looked up from reference TRBV11-3 and TRBJ2-7, is EAGVVQSPRYKIIEKKQPVAFWCNPISGHNTLYWYLQNLGQGPELLIRYENEEAVDDSQLPKDRFSAERLKGVDSTLKIQPAELGDSAVYLCASSHGQGNEQYFGPGTRLTVT.